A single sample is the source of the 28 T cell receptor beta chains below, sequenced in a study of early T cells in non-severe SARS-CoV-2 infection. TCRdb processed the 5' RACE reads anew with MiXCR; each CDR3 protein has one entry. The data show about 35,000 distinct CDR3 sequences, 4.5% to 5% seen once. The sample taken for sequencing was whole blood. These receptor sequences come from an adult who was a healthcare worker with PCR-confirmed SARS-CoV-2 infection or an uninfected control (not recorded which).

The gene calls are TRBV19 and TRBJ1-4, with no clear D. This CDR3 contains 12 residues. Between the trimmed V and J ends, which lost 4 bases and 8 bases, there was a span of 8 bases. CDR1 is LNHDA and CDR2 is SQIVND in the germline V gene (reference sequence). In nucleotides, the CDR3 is TGTGCCAGTAGTAGGGTTGAAGAAAAACTGTTTTTT. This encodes CASSRVEEKLFF.

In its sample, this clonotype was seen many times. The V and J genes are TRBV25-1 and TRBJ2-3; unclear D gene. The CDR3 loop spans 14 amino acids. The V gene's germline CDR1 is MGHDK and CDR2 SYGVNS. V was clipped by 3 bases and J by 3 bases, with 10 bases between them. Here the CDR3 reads CASSDPALTDTQYF. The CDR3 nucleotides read TGTGCCAGCAGTGATCCGGCCTTAACAGATACGCAGTATTTT.

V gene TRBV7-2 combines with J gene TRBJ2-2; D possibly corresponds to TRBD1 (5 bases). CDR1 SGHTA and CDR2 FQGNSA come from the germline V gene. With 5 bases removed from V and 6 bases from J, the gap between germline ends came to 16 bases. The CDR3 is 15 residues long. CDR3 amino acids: CASSQLDSSPGELFF. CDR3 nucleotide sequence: TGTGCCAGCAGCCAATTAGACAGTTCCCCCGGGGAGCTGTTTTTT.

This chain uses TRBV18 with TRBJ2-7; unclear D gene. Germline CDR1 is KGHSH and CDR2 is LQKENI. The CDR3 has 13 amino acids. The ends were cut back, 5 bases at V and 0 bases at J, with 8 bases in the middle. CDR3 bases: TGTGCCAGCTCAAGCGTCGCCTCCTACGAGCAGTACTTC. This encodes CASSSVASYEQYF.

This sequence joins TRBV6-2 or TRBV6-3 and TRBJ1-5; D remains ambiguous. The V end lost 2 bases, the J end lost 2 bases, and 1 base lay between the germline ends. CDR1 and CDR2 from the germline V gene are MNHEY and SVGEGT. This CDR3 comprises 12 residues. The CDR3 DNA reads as TGTGCCAGCAGTTACGGCAATCAGCCCCAGCATTTT. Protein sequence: CASSYGNQPQHF.

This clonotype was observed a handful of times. The CDR3: CASSPPRRGQDTGELFF. CDR3 bases: TGTGCCAGCAGTCCCCCTCGGAGGGGGCAGGACACCGGGGAGCTGTTTTTT. The chain joins TRBV12-3 or TRBV12-4 to TRBJ2-2; weak D call: TRBD1 (7 bases). The length of the CDR3 is 17 residues. V was clipped by 5 bases and J by 3 bases, with 19 bases between them.

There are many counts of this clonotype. CDR3 DNA sequence: TGTGCCAGCAGCTGGCGGGGGGGTCCCTACGAGCAGTACTTC. This codes for CASSWRGGPYEQYF. The chain joins TRBV7-2 to TRBJ2-7; 9 bases agree with TRBD2. This CDR3 is built from 14 residues. J gave up 2 bases and V 4 bases, and 3 bases lay outside the gene matches. CDR1 is SGHTA, CDR2 FQGNSA, per germline.

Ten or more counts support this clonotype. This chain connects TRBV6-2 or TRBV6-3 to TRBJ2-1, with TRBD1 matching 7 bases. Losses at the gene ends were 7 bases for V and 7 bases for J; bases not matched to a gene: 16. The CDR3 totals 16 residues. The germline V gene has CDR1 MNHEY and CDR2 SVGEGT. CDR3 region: CASTLRMTGLVNEQFF. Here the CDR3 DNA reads TGTGCCAGCACCTTACGTATGACAGGGCTAGTGAATGAGCAGTTCTTC.

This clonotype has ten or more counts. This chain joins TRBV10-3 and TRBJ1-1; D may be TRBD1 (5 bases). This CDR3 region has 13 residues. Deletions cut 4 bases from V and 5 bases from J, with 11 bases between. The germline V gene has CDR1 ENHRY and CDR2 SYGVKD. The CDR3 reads CAISGREGTEAFF. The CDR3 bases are TGTGCCATCAGTGGCAGGGAGGGGACTGAAGCTTTCTTT.

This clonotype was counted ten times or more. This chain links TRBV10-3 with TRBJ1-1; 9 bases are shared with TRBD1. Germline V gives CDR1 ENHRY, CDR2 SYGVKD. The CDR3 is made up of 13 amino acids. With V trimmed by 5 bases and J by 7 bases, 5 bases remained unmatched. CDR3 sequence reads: CAISRGQGFEAFF. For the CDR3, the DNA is TGTGCCATCAGTCGAGGACAGGGGTTTGAAGCTTTCTTT.

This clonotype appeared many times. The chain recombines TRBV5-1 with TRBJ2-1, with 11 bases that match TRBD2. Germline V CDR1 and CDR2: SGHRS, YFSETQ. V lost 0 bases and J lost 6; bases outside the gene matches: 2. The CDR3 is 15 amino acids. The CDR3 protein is CASSLALAGVNEQFF. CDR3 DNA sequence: TGCGCCAGCAGCTTGGCACTAGCGGGGGTCAATGAGCAGTTCTTC.

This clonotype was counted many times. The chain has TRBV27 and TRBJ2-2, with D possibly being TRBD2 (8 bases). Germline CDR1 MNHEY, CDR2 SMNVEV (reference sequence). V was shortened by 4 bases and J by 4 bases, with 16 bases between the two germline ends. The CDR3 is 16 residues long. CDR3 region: CASSSRGAGGTGELFF. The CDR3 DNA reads TGTGCCAGCAGTTCGCGGGGGGCAGGGGGCACCGGGGAGCTGTTTTTT.

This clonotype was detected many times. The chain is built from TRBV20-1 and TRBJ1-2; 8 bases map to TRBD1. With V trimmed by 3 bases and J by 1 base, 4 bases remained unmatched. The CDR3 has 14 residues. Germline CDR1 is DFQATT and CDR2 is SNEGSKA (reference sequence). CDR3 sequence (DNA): TGCAGTGCTAGCGACAGGGGAAATAACTATGGCTACACCTTC. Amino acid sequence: CSASDRGNNYGYTF.

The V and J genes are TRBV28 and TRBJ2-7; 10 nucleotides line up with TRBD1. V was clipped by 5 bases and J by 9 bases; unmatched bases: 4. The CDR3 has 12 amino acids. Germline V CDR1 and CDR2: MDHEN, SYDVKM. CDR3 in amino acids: CASSLGQGGQYF. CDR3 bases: TGTGCCAGCAGTCTCGGACAGGGGGGGCAGTACTTC.

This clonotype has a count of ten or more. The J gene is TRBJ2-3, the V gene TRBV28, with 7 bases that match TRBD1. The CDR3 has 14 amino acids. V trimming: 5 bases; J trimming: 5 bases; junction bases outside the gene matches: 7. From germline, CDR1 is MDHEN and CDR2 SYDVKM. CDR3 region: CASSLRTGGDTQYF. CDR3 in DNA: TGTGCCAGCAGTCTACGGACAGGAGGAGATACGCAGTATTTT.

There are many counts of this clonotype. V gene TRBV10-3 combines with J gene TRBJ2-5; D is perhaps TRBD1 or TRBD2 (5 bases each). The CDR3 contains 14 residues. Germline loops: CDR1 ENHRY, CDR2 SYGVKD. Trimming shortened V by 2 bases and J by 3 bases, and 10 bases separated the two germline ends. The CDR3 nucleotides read TGTGCCATCAGTGAGGGGGACCGAGAAGAGACCCAGTACTTC. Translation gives CAISEGDREETQYF.

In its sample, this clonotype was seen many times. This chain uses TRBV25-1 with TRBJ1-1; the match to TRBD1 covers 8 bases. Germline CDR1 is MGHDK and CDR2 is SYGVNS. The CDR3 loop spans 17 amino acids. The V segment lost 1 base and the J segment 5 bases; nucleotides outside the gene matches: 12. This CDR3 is CASSESGVRGRDTEAFF. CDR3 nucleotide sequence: TGTGCCAGCAGTGAATCTGGCGTCAGGGGGCGCGATACTGAAGCTTTCTTT.

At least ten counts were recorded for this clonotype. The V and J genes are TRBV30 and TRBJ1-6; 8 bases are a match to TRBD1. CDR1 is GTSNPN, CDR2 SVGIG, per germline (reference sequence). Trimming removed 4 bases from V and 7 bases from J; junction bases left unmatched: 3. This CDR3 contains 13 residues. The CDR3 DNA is TGTGCCTGGACTACAGGGGGGAATTCACCCCTCCACTTT. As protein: CAWTTGGNSPLHF. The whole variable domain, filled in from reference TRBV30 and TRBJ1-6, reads SQTIHQWPATLVQPVGSPLSLECTVEGTSNPNLYWYRQAAGRGLQLLFYSVGIGQISSEVPQNLSASRPQDRQFILSSKKLLLSDSGFYLCAWTTGGNSPLHFGNGTRLTVT.

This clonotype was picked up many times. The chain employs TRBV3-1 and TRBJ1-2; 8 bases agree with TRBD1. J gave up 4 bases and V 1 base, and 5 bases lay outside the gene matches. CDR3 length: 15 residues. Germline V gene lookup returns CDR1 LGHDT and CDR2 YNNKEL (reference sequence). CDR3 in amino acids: CASSQGAGGSYGYTF. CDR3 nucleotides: TGTGCCAGCAGCCAAGGGGCAGGGGGCAGCTATGGCTACACCTTC.

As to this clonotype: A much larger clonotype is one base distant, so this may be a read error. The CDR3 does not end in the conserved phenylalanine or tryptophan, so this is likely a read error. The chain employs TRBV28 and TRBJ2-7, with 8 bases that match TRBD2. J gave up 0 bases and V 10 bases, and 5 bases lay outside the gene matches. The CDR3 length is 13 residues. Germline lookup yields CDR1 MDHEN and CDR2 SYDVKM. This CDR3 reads CATRGGSSYEQYY. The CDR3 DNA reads TGTGCCACCCGGGGGGGGAGCTCCTACGAGCAGTACTAC.

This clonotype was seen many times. CDR3 sequence (DNA): TGCGCCAGCAGCCAAGATGGGGCGGACCCCTACAATGAGCAGTTCTTC. Translated, it gives CASSQDGADPYNEQFF. The chain links TRBV4-1 to TRBJ2-1; D might be TRBD1 (5 bases). Germline V gives CDR1 MGHRA, CDR2 YSYEKL. The V end lost 0 bases, the J end lost 2 bases, and 11 bases lay between the germline ends. This CDR3 is built from 16 residues.

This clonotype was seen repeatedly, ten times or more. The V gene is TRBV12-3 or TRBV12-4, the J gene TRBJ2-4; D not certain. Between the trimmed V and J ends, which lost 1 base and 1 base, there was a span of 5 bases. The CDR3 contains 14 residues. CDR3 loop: CASSLEFAKNIQYF. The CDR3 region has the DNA TGTGCCAGCAGTTTAGAGTTTGCCAAAAACATTCAGTACTTC.

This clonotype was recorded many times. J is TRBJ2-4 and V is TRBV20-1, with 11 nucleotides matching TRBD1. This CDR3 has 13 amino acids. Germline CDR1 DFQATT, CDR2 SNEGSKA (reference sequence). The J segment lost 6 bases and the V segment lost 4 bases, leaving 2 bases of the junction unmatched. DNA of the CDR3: TGCAGTGCTACCGGGACAGGGGGAAACATTCAGTACTTC. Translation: CSATGTGGNIQYF.

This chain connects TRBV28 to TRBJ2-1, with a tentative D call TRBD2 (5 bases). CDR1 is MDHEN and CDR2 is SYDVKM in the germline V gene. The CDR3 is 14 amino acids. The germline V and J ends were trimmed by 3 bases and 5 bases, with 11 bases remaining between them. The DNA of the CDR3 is TGTGCCAGCAGTTTGAGGACTTCCAACAATGAGCAGTTCTTC. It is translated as CASSLRTSNNEQFF.

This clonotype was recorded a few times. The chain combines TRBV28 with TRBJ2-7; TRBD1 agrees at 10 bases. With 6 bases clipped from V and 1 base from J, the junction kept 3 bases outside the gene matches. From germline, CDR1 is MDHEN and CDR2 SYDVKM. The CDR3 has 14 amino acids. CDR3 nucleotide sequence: TGTGCCAGCAGGGGACAGGGGAGGTCCTACGAGCAGTACTTC. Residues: CASRGQGRSYEQYF.

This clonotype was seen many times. This CDR3 is CASSFSGKETQYF. CDR3 nucleotides: TGTGCCAGCAGTTTCTCGGGGAAAGAGACCCAGTACTTC. The rearrangement joins TRBV12-3 or TRBV12-4 to TRBJ2-5; TRBD2 is a possible D gene (5 bases). There are 13 residues in the CDR3. The ends were cut back, 3 bases at V and 3 bases at J, with 8 bases in the middle.

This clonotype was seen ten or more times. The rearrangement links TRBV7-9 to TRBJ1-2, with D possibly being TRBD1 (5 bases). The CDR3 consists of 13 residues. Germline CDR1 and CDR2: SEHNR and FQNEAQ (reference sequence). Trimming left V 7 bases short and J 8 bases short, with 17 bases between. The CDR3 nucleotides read TGTGCCAGCAATAGCGGGGCTCTGACGGGCTACACCTTC. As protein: CASNSGALTGYTF.

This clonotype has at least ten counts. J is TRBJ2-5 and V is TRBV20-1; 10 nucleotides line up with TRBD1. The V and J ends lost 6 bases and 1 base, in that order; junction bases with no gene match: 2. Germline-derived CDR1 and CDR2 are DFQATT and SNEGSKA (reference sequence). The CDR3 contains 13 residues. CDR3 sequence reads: CSARQGAQETQYF. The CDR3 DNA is TGCAGTGCGCGACAGGGGGCCCAAGAGACCCAGTACTTC.